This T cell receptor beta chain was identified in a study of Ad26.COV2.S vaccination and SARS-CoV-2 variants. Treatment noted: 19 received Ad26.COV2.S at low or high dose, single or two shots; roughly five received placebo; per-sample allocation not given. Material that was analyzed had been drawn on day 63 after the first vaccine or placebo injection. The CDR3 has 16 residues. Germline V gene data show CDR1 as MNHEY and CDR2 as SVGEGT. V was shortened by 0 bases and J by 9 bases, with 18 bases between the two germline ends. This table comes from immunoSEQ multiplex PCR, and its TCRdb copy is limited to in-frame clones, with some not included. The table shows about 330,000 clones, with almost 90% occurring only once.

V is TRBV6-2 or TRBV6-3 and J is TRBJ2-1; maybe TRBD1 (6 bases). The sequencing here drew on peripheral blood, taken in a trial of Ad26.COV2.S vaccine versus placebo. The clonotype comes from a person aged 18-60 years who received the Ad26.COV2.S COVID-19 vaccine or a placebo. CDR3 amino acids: CASSYSSWSGTIEQFF. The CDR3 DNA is TGTGCCAGCAGTTACTCCAGCTGGAGTGGGACAATTGAGCAGTTCTTC.